One and the same sample provided the 23 T cell receptor beta chains below, sequenced in a study of cytotoxic CD8 clonotypes in ibrutinib-treated CLL. Sequenced by immunoSEQ multiplex PCR; TCRdb stores in-frame clones only, minus some. The sample lists about 300,000 clones, roughly two thirds occurring once. Sequenced here: PBMCs, sampled after 36 months of ibrutinib treatment. The source of these receptors is a human donor with chronic lymphocytic leukemia.

This rearrangement joins TRBV7-2 to TRBJ2-7, with D perhaps being TRBD1 or TRBD2 (5 bases each). This CDR3 comprises 15 residues. The germline V gene encodes CDR1 SGHTA and CDR2 FQGNSA. With 3 bases removed from V and 0 bases from J, the gap between germline ends came to 12 bases. CDR3 sequence: CASSFVGTSSYEQYF. CDR3 bases: TGTGCCAGCAGCTTCGTCGGGACCAGCTCCTACGAGCAGTACTTC.

The V gene is TRBV6-6, the J gene TRBJ2-7; 8 bases agree with TRBD2. The CDR3 has 15 amino acids. The trim removed 2 bases at V and 2 bases at J, leaving 5 bases unmatched. CDR1 is MNHNY, CDR2 SVGAGI, per germline (reference sequence). CDR3 DNA sequence: TGTGCCAGCAGTTACGGGACTAGGGGTACCTACGAGCAGTACTTC. It translates to CASSYGTRGTYEQYF.

The V and J genes are TRBV9 and TRBJ1-1; 10 bases are a match to TRBD1. This CDR3 region has 15 residues. V was clipped by 1 base and J by 1 base; unmatched bases: 1. The V gene's germline CDR1 is SGDLS and CDR2 YYNGEE. Written as DNA, the CDR3 is TGTGCCAGCAGCGTACGACAGGGGGCGAACACTGAAGCTTTCTTT. Protein: CASSVRQGANTEAFF. The whole variable domain, remainder taken from reference TRBV9 and TRBJ1-1, is DSGVTQTPKHLITATGQRVTLRCSPRSGDLSVYWYQQSLDQGLQFLIQYYNGEERAKGNILERFSAQQFPDLHSELNLSSLELGDSALYFCASSVRQGANTEAFFGQGTRLTVV.

The gene calls are TRBV7-2 and TRBJ1-2, with 10 bases fitting TRBD1. CDR1 SGHTA and CDR2 FQGNSA come from the germline V gene. There are 16 residues in the CDR3. J lost 4 bases, V lost 3 bases, and 8 bases had no gene match. Here the CDR3 reads CASSLAGTGVGYGYTF. The CDR3 DNA is TGTGCCAGCAGCTTGGCCGGGACAGGGGTGGGCTATGGCTACACCTTC.

The rearrangement links TRBV9 to TRBJ2-3, with D possibly being TRBD2 (7 bases). This CDR3 is built from 17 residues. V dropped 0 bases and J dropped 4 bases, with 18 bases sitting between them. CDR1 and CDR2 from the germline V gene are SGDLS and YYNGEE. This CDR3 is CASSVVGGPPGADTQYF. In DNA form, the CDR3 reads TGTGCCAGCAGCGTAGTGGGAGGGCCTCCAGGGGCAGATACGCAGTATTTT.

The V call is TRBV29-1, the J call TRBJ2-7; D not resolved. Trimming shortened V by 6 bases and J by 0 bases, and 9 bases separated the two germline ends. The length of the CDR3 is 12 residues. Germline-derived CDR1 and CDR2 are SQVTM and ANQGSEA. CDR3 in DNA: TGCAGCGTGACAAGCTTCTCCTACGAGCAGTACTTC. It codes for CSVTSFSYEQYF.

The chain couples TRBV6-5 to TRBJ1-2, with 7 nucleotides matching TRBD1. This CDR3 spans 14 amino acids. The ends lost 0 bases at V and 7 bases at J; junction bases unmatched: 5. Germline V gives CDR1 MNHEY, CDR2 SVGAGI. The DNA of the CDR3 is TGTGCCAGCAGTTACTCGAGACAGGGCGGTGGCTACACCTTC. Protein product: CASSYSRQGGGYTF.

This sequence joins TRBV6-4 and TRBJ1-5; D ambiguous. CDR1 is MRHNA, CDR2 SNTAGT, per germline. The CDR3 extends over 13 amino acids. The V end lost 6 bases, the J end lost 0 bases, and 6 bases lay between the germline ends. The CDR3 DNA reads as TGTGCCAGCAGCCAAGATAGCAATCAGCCCCAGCATTTT. Translation: CASSQDSNQPQHF.

The chain carries TRBV11-2 and TRBJ2-7, with D perhaps assigned TRBD1 or TRBD2 (6 bases each). V was trimmed by 2 bases and J by 6 bases, leaving 20 bases between them. Germline CDR1 is SGHAT and CDR2 is FQNNGV. The length of the CDR3 is 16 residues. DNA of the CDR3: TGTGCCAGCAGCTTAAATCGTCGGGGCAGGGGAGGCGAGCAGTACTTC. It specifies CASSLNRRGRGGEQYF.

The V call is TRBV6-1, the J call TRBJ1-6; tentative D call: TRBD1 (5 bases). CDR3 length: 19 residues. Germline V lookup: CDR1 MNHNS, CDR2 SASEGT. V lost 2 bases, J lost 3 bases, and 20 bases lay in between. The CDR3 loop is CASSEMVRDGRIYNSPLHF. In DNA, the CDR3 is TGTGCCAGCAGTGAAATGGTTCGGGACGGGAGGATCTATAATTCACCCCTCCACTTT.

The chain employs TRBV23-1 and TRBJ2-5, with D maybe TRBD2 (6 bases). TRBV23-1 is designated an ORF whose function remains uncertain. V was trimmed by 4 bases and J by 0 bases, leaving 15 bases between them. The CDR3 has 16 amino acids. CDR3 in amino acids: CASSLDGREYQETQYF. CDR3 in DNA: TGCGCCAGCAGTCTCGACGGACGGGAGTACCAAGAGACCCAGTACTTC.

This clone has a handful of counts. The V and J genes are TRBV13 and TRBJ1-2; unclear D gene. CDR1 is PRHDT and CDR2 is FYEKMQ in the germline V gene (reference sequence). The V end was cut by 1 base, the J end by 8 bases, with 11 bases between. The CDR3 contains 13 residues. CDR3 residues: CASSLDRRGGYTF. The CDR3, as DNA: TGTGCCAGCAGCTTAGATCGGCGCGGGGGCTACACCTTC.

CDR3 DNA: TGTGCCATCCCACCGGGACTCCTACGCACAGATACGCAGTATTTT. Its translation is CAIPPGLLRTDTQYF. The chain joins TRBV2 to TRBJ2-3; TRBD2 is a possible D gene (6 bases). This CDR3 contains 15 residues. The germline gives CDR1 SNHLY, CDR2 FYNNEI. Between the trimmed V and J ends, which lost 10 bases and 1 base, there was a span of 18 bases.

V is TRBV27 and J is TRBJ1-2; no definite D call. Germline loops: CDR1 MNHEY, CDR2 SMNVEV (reference sequence). The V end lost 2 bases, the J end lost 8 bases, and 12 bases lay between the germline ends. The CDR3 loop spans 13 amino acids. CDR3 nucleotide sequence: TGTGCCAGCAGTTTAAGCGTCGGGGTCGGCTACACCTTC. Translating it yields CASSLSVGVGYTF.

The gene calls are TRBV7-2 and TRBJ1-4; tentatively, D is TRBD1 (5 bases). There are 14 residues in the CDR3. CDR1 is SGHTA, CDR2 FQGNSA, per germline. The V gene lost 2 bases and the J gene lost 7 bases, with 11 bases spanning the gap. CDR3 sequence (DNA): TGTGCCAGCAGCTTATTCGGGACCCGTGAAAAACTGTTTTTT. Encoded protein: CASSLFGTREKLFF.

The chain couples TRBV18 to TRBJ2-2, with 7 bases aligning to TRBD2. V was clipped by 1 base and J by 1 base; unmatched bases: 3. The length of the CDR3 is 16 residues. Germline CDR1 and CDR2: KGHSH and LQKENI. CDR3: CASSPRGLGNTGELFF. The CDR3 DNA reads TGTGCCAGCTCACCACGAGGACTAGGGAACACCGGGGAGCTGTTTTTT.

The chain is built from TRBV28 and TRBJ1-4; 9 bases align to TRBD1. Germline V lookup: CDR1 MDHEN, CDR2 SYDVKM. The CDR3 extends over 16 amino acids. Trimming cost V 4 bases and J 6 bases; bases outside gene matches: 9. CDR3 DNA: TGTGCCAGCAGTTACCCGGGACAGGGCCTGGATGAAAAACTGTTTTTT. Its protein is CASSYPGQGLDEKLFF.

This rearrangement joins TRBV5-5 to TRBJ2-5; D assignment may be TRBD1 or TRBD2 (6 bases each). With 2 bases removed from V and 2 bases from J, the gap between germline ends came to 13 bases. The CDR3 contains 15 residues. CDR1 SGHKS and CDR2 YYEKEE come from the germline V gene (reference sequence). The CDR3 nucleotides are TGTGCCAGCAGCTTTACCGGGGGCCTACAAGAGACCCAGTACTTC. Amino acids: CASSFTGGLQETQYF.

This clone is a singleton in its sample. The chain uses TRBV7-2 and TRBJ1-5; 8 bases line up with TRBD1. CDR1 is SGHTA and CDR2 is FQGNSA in the germline V gene. The J segment lost 8 bases and the V segment lost 5 bases, leaving 8 bases of the junction unmatched. This CDR3 is 14 amino acids long. CDR3 amino acids: CASSITGGQKPQHF. For the CDR3, the DNA is TGTGCCAGCAGCATTACAGGGGGGCAGAAGCCCCAGCATTTT. Together with reference TRBV7-2 and TRBJ1-5, the CDR3 gives the full variable domain: GAGVSQSPSNKVTEKGKDVELRCDPISGHTALYWYRQSLGQGLEFLIYFQGNSAPDKSGLPSDRFSAERTGGSVSTLTIQRTQQEDSAVYLCASSITGGQKPQHFGDGTRLSIL.

The J gene is TRBJ2-1, the V gene TRBV28; possible D gene TRBD1, 5 bases. This CDR3 has 11 residues. In germline, CDR1 is MDHEN, CDR2 SYDVKM. V lost 8 bases to trimming and J lost 12 bases, with 14 bases between them. The CDR3 sequence is CASVGALRQFF. CDR3 DNA: TGTGCCAGCGTTGGGGCCTTAAGGCAGTTCTTC.

V gene TRBV11-2 combines with J gene TRBJ2-7; 7 bases agree with TRBD1. Trimming at V came to 2 bases and at J to 5 bases, leaving 6 bases not matched to a gene. This CDR3 has 14 amino acids. CDR1 SGHAT and CDR2 FQNNGV come from the germline V gene. This chain's CDR3 is CASSLRGRSDEQYF. The CDR3 DNA sequence: TGTGCCAGCAGCTTAAGGGGGCGGTCGGACGAGCAGTACTTC.

The genes are TRBV18 and TRBJ2-1; 7 bases align to TRBD1. The CDR3 is made up of 14 amino acids. With 1 base clipped from V and 10 bases from J, the junction kept 7 bases outside the gene matches. CDR1 is KGHSH, CDR2 LQKENI, per germline. The chain's CDR3 is CASSPLPLQGEQFF. Written as DNA, the CDR3 is TGTGCCAGCTCACCACTCCCCCTACAGGGGGAGCAGTTCTTC.

The V gene is TRBV19, the J gene TRBJ1-1; 7 bases are shared with TRBD1. Germline trimming cut 8 bases from V and 11 bases from J; bases unmatched to any gene: 14. The CDR3 runs 13 residues. In germline, CDR1 is LNHDA, CDR2 SQIVND (reference sequence). The CDR3 sequence is CASVRQGRERAFF. DNA of the CDR3: TGTGCCAGTGTAAGACAGGGCCGGGAGAGGGCTTTCTTT. The whole variable domain, remainder taken from reference TRBV19 and TRBJ1-1, is DGGITQSPKYLFRKEGQNVTLSCEQNLNHDAMYWYRQDPGQGLRLIYYSQIVNDFQKGDIAEGYSVSREKKESFPLTVTSAQKNPTAFYLCASVRQGRERAFFGQGTRLTVV.